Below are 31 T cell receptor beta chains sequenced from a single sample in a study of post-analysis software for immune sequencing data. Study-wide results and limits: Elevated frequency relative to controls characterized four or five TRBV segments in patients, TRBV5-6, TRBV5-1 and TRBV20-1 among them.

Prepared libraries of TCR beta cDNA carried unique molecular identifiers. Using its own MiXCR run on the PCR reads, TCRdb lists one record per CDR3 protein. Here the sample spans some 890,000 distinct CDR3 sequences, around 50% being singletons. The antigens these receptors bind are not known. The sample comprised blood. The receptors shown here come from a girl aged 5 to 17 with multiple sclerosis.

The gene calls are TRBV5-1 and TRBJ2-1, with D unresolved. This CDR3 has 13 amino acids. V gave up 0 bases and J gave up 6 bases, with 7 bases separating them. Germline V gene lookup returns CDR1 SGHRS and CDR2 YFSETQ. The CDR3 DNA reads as TGCGCCAGCAGCTTGGTTTACCCCAATGAGCAGTTCTTC. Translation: CASSLVYPNEQFF. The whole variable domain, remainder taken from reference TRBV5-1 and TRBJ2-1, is KAGVTQTPRYLIKTRGQQVTLSCSPISGHRSVSWYQQTPGQGLQFLFEYFSETQRNKGNFPGRFSGRQFSNSRSEMNVSTLELGDSALYLCASSLVYPNEQFFGPGTRLTVL.

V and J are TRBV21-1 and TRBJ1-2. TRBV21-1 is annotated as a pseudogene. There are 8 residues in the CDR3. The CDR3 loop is CASSPYTF. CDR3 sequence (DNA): TGTGCCAGCAGCCCCTACACCTTC.

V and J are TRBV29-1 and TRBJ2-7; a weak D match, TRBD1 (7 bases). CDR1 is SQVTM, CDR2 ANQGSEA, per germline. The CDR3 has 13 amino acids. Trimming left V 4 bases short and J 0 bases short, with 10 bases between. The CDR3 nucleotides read TGCAGCGTTGGCAGGGGGGACTCCTACGAGCAGTACTTC. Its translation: CSVGRGDSYEQYF.

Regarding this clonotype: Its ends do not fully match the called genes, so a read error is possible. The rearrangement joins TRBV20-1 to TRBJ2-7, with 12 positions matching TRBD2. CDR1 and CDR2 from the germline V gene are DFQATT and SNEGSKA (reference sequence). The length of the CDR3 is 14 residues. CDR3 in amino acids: CSAEGLAGRYEQYF. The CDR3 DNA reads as TGCAGTGCCGAAGGACTAGCGGGGAGATACGAACAGTACTTC.

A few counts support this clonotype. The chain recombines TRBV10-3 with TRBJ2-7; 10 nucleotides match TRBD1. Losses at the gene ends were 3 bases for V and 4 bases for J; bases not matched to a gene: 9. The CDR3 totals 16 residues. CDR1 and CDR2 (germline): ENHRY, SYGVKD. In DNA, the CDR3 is TGTGCCATCAGTGATGGCGGGACAGGGGTAAGGTACGAGCAGTACTTC. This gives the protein CAISDGGTGVRYEQYF.

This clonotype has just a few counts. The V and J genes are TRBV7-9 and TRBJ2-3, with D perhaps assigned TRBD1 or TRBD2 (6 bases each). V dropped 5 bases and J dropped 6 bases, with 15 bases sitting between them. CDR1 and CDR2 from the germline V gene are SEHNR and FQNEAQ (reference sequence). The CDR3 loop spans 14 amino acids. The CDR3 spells CASSLGRGGDTQYF. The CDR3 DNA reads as TGTGCCAGCAGCCTCGGGAGAGGGGGGGATACGCAGTATTTT.

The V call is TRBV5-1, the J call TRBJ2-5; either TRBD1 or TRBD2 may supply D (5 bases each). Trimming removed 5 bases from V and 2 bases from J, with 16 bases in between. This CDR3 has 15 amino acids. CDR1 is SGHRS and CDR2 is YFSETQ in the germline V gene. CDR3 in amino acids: CASSRITGPQETQYF. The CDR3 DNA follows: TGCGCCAGCAGTCGGATAACGGGGCCTCAAGAGACCCAGTACTTC.

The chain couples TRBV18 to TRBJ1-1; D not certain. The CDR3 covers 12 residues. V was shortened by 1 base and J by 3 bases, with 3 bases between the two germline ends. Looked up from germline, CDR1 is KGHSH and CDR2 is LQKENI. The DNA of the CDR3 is TGTGCCAGCTCACCACGGGACACTGAAGCTTTCTTT. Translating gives CASSPRDTEAFF.

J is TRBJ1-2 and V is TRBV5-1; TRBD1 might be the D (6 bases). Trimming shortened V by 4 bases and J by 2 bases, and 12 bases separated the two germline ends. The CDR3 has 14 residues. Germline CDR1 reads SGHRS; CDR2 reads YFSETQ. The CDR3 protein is CASSRETGNYGYTF. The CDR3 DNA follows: TGCGCCAGCAGCCGGGAGACAGGAAACTATGGCTACACCTTC.

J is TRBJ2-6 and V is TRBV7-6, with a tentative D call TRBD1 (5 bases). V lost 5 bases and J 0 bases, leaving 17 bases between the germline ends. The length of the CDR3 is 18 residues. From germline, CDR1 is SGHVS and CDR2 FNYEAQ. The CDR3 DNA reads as TGTGCCAGCAGCCCACGACAGAGCATCACCTCTGGGGCCAACGTCCTGACTTTC. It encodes CASSPRQSITSGANVLTF. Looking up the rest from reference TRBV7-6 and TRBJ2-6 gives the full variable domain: GAGVSQSPRYKVTKRGQDVALRCDPISGHVSLYWYRQALGQGPEFLTYFNYEAQQDKSGLPNDRFSAERPEGSISTLTIQRTEQRDSAMYRCASSPRQSITSGANVLTFGAGSRLTVL.

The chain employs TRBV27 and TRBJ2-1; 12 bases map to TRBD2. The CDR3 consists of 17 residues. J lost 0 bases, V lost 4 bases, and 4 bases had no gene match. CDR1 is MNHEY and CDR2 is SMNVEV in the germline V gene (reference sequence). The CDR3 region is CASSSQTSGSSYNEQFF. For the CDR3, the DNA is TGTGCCAGCAGTTCCCAGACTAGCGGGAGCTCCTACAATGAGCAGTTCTTC.

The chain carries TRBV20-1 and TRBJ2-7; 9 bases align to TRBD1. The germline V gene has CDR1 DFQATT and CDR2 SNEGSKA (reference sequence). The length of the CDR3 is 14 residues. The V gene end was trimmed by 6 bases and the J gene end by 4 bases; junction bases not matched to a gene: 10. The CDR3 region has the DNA TGCAGTGCCGGGGACAGGGTAAGATCTTACGAGCAGTACTTC. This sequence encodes CSAGDRVRSYEQYF.

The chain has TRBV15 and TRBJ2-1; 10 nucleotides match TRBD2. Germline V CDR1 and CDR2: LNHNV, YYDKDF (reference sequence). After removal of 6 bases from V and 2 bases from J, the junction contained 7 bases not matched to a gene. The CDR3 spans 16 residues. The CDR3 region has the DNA TGTGCCACCAGTCTAGCGGGGGTCCAAACCTACAATGAGCAGTTCTTC. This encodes CATSLAGVQTYNEQFF.

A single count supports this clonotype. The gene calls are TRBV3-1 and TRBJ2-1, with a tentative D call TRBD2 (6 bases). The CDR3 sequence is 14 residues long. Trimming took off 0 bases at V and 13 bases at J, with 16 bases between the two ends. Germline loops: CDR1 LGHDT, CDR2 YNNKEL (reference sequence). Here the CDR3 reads CASSQEVGGAGQFF. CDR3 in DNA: TGTGCCAGCAGCCAAGAGGTCGGAGGGGCTGGTCAGTTCTTC.

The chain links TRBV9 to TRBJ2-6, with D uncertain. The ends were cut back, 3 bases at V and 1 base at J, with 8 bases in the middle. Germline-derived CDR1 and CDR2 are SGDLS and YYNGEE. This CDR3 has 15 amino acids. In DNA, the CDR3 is TGTGCCAGCAGCGATCGACCGTCTGGGGCCAACGTCCTGACTTTC. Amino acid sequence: CASSDRPSGANVLTF.

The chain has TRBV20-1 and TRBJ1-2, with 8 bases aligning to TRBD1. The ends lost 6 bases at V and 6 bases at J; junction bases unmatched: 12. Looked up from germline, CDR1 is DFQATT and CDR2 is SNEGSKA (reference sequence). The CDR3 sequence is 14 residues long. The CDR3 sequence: CSAIDRGEWHGYTF. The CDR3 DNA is TGCAGTGCCATTGACAGGGGCGAGTGGCATGGCTACACCTTC.

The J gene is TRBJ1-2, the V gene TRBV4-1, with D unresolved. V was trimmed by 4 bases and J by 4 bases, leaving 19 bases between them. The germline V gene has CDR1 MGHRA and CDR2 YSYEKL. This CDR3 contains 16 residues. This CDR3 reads CASSPQVTPTGYGYTF. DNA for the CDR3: TGCGCCAGCAGCCCCCAGGTGACGCCGACGGGCTATGGCTACACCTTC.

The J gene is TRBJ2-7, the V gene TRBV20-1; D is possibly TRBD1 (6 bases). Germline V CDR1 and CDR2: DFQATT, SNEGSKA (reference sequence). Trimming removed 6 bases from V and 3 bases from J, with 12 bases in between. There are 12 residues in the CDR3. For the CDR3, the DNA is TGCAGTGCCTCACAGGGCGTCTACGAGCAGTACTTC. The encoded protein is CSASQGVYEQYF.

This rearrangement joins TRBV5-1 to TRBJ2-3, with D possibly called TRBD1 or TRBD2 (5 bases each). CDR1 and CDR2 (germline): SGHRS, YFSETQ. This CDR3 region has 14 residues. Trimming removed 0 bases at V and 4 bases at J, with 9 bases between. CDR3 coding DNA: TGCGCCAGCAGCTTGGAATGGGGGTCAGATACGCAGTATTTT. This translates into CASSLEWGSDTQYF.

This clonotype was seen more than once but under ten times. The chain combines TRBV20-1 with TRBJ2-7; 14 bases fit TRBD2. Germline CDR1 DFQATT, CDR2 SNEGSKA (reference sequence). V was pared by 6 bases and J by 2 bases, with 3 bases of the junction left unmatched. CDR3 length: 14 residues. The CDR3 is CSATTSGRAYEQYF. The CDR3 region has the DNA TGCAGTGCGACGACTAGCGGGAGGGCCTACGAGCAGTACTTC.

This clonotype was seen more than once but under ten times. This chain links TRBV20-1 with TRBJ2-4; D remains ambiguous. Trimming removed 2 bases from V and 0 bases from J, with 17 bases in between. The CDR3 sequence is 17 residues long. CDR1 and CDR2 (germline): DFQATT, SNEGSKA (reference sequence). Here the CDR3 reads CSARFRKGPLAKNIQYF. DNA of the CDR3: TGCAGTGCTAGATTCAGAAAGGGCCCACTAGCCAAAAACATTCAGTACTTC.

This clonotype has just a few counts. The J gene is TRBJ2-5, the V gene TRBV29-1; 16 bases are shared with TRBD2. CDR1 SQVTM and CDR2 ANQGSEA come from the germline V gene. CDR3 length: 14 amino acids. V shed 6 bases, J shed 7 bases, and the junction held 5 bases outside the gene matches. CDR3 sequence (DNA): TGCAGCGTCGCGGGACTAGCGGGGGGGGCGACCCAGTACTTC. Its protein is CSVAGLAGGATQYF.

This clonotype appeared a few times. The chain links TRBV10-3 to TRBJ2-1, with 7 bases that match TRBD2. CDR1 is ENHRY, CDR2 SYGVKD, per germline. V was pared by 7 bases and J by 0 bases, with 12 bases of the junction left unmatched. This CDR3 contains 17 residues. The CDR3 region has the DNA TGTGCCATCAAGAATCCAGCGGGGCCCTCCTCCTACAATGAGCAGTTCTTC. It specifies CAIKNPAGPSSYNEQFF.

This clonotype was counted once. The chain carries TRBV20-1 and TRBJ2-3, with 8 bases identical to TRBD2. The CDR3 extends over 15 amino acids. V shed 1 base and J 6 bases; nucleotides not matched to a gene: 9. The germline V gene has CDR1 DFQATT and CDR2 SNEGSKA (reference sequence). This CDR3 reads CSARGPLAVRDTQYF. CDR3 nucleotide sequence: TGCAGTGCTAGAGGGCCACTAGCGGTCCGGGATACGCAGTATTTT.

The CDR3 nucleotides are TGTGCCAGCAGCCCCCGGGGGACTAGGCTCGAGCAGTACTTC. Protein product: CASSPRGTRLEQYF. The J gene is TRBJ2-5, the V gene TRBV6-5, with TRBD2 matching over 8 bases. Near its end, the DNA agrees better with TRBJ2-7, so the J call may be wrong. There are 14 residues in the CDR3. CDR1 MNHEY and CDR2 SVGAGI come from the germline V gene.

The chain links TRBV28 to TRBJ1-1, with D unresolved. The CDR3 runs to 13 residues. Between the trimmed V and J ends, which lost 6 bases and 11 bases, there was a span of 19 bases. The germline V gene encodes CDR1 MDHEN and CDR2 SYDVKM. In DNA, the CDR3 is TGTGCCAGCAGCCAGGACGCCGCCCCGGTGGCTTTCTTT. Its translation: CASSQDAAPVAFF.

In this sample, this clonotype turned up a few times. CDR3 DNA: TGTGCTAGTGGTTCGCCGGGGACTAGCGGAGGCTCCTACGAGCAGTACTTC. This encodes CASGSPGTSGGSYEQYF. The rearrangement links TRBV12-5 to TRBJ2-7; TRBD2 matches 11 bases. Germline V lookup: CDR1 LGHNT, CDR2 FRNRAP. V trimming: 4 bases; J trimming: 0 bases; junction bases outside the gene matches: 8. This CDR3 region has 17 residues.

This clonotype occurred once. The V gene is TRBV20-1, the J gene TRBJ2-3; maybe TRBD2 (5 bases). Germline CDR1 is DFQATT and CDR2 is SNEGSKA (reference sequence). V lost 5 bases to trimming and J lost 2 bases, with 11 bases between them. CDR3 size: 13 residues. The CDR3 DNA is TGCAGTGCTTCGGGGTTCGACACAGATACGCAGTATTTT. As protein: CSASGFDTDTQYF.

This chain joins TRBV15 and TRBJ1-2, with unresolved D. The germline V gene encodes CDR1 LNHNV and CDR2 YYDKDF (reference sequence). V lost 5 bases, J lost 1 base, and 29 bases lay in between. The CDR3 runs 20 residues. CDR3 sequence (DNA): TGTGCCACCAGCCGGCCCGGCGGGTCGGTTGTGCGTGCAGATAACTATGGCTACACCTTC. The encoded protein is CATSRPGGSVVRADNYGYTF.

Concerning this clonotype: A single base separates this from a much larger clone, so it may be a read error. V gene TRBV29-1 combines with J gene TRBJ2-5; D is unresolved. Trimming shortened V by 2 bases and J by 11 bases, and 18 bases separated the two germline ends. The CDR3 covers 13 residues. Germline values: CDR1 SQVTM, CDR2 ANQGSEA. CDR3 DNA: TGCAGCGTTGAATTCCGGCTAGGCTATGAGCAGTACTTC. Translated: CSVEFRLGYEQYF.

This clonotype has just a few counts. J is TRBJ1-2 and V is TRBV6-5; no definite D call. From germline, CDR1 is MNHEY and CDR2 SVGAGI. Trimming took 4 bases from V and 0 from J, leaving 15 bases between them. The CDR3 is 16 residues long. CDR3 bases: TGTGCCAGCAGTTCCCCCCTTAAGGAAGCTAACTATGGCTACACCTTC. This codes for CASSSPLKEANYGYTF.